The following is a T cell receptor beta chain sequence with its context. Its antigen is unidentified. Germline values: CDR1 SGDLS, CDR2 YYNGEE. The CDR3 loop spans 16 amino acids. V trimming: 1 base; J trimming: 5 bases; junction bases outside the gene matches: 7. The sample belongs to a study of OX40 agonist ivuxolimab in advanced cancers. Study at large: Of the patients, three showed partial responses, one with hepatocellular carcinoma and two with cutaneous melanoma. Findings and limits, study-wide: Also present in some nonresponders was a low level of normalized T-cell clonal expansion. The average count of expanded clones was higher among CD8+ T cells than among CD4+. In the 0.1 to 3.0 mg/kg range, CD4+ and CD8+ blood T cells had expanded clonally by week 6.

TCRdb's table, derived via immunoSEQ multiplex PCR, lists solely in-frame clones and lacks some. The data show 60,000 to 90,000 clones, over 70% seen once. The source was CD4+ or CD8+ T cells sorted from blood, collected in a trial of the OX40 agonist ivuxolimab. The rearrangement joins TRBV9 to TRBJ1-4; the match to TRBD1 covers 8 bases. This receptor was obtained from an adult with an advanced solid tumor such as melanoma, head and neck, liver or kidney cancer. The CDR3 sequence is CASSVTGTGRNEKLFF. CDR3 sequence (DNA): TGTGCCAGCAGCGTAACAGGGACAGGCAGAAATGAAAAACTGTTTTTT.